Listed here are 24 T cell receptor beta chains from one sample, sequenced in a study of a mutant IDH1 vaccine in newly diagnosed glioma. Noted time point: week 35, safety follow-up. Each dose delivered 300 ug of mutant IDH1 20-mer peptide subcutaneously with imiquimod. Their antigen targets remain unknown. Generated by immunoSEQ multiplex PCR, the TCRdb table keeps only in-frame clones and is missing some. The sample lists about 69,000 clones; around nine tenths were seen once. This sample comprised PBMCs, obtained from a glioma patient whose treatment included an IDH1 peptide vaccine. The receptors were sampled from a man younger than 40 with glioma.

The chain combines TRBV2 with TRBJ1-5; 10 bases are a match to TRBD1. The CDR3 loop spans 15 amino acids. Germline-derived CDR1 and CDR2 are SNHLY and FYNNEI. V shed 3 bases, J shed 7 bases, and the junction held 6 bases outside the gene matches. In DNA form, the CDR3 reads TGTGCCAGCAGTGACCCGGACAGGGGGGGACAGCCCCAGCATTTT. Its protein is CASSDPDRGGQPQHF.

This chain joins TRBV6-1 and TRBJ1-2, with a weak D call TRBD1 (6 bases). Germline CDR1 is MNHNS and CDR2 is SASEGT. This CDR3 has 15 residues. Trimming removed 3 bases at V and 8 bases at J, with 19 bases between. The CDR3 region is CASSDRAGAVRGYTF. In DNA form, the CDR3 reads TGTGCCAGCAGTGACAGGGCAGGGGCAGTTCGAGGCTACACCTTC.

The chain couples TRBV7-9 to TRBJ2-3, with 13 bases fitting TRBD2. The CDR3 is 15 amino acids. The V and J ends lost 5 bases and 5 bases, in that order; junction bases with no gene match: 4. The germline gives CDR1 SEHNR, CDR2 FQNEAQ (reference sequence). CDR3 DNA sequence: TGTGCCAGCAGCAGACTAGCGGGAGGAATAGATACGCAGTATTTT. It yields the protein CASSRLAGGIDTQYF. Together with reference TRBV7-9 and TRBJ2-3, the CDR3 gives the full variable domain: DTGVSQNPRHKITKRGQNVTFRCDPISEHNRLYWYRQTLGQGPEFLTYFQNEAQLEKSRLLSDRFSAERPKGSFSTLEIQRTEQGDSAMYLCASSRLAGGIDTQYFGPGTRLTVL.

The chain recombines TRBV9 with TRBJ2-1, with 10 bases identical to TRBD2. Per germline, CDR1 SGDLS and CDR2 YYNGEE. Trimming took 2 bases from V and 2 from J; bases not matched to a gene: 4. The CDR3 spans 16 residues. CDR3 in DNA: TGTGCCAGCAGCGTTAGCGGGGGGTCCACCTACAATGAGCAGTTCTTC. Residues: CASSVSGGSTYNEQFF.

The gene calls are TRBV15 and TRBJ1-3; D is unresolved. The CDR3 runs to 15 residues. Per germline, CDR1 LNHNV and CDR2 YYDKDF (reference sequence). Trimming shortened V by 0 bases and J by 2 bases, and 8 bases separated the two germline ends. The CDR3 region has the DNA TGTGCCACCAGCAGAGATATTGGCACTGGAAACACCATATATTTT. It yields the protein CATSRDIGTGNTIYF.

The chain is built from TRBV7-9 and TRBJ2-7; no reliable D call. The CDR3 spans 14 residues. CDR1 is SEHNR and CDR2 is FQNEAQ in the germline V gene (reference sequence). V was cut by 1 base and J by 0 bases, with 7 bases left in between. CDR3 in amino acids: CASSLEGSSYEQYF. The DNA for the CDR3 is TGTGCCAGCAGCTTAGAGGGAAGCTCCTACGAGCAGTACTTC.

This chain connects TRBV9 to TRBJ2-1; 7 bases are shared with TRBD1. The CDR3 covers 15 residues. Germline V CDR1 and CDR2: SGDLS, YYNGEE. The V segment lost 3 bases and the J segment 4 bases; nucleotides outside the gene matches: 7. CDR3: CASSAKQGIYNEQFF. Here the CDR3 DNA reads TGTGCCAGCAGCGCTAAACAGGGGATTTACAATGAGCAGTTCTTC.

As for this clone: Other nucleotide sequences from this sample produce the same CDR3. V gene TRBV4-1 combines with J gene TRBJ2-1, with D hard to call. Trimming removed 0 bases from V and 7 bases from J, with 10 bases in between. Germline V gene sequence: CDR1 MGHRA, CDR2 YSYEKL. The CDR3 sequence is 14 residues long. CDR3 protein: CASSQDLRYNEQFF. The CDR3 DNA sequence: TGCGCCAGCAGCCAAGATCTGCGGTATAATGAGCAGTTCTTC.

V usage is TRBV4-1 and J usage is TRBJ2-3, with TRBD2 matching over 9 bases. From germline, CDR1 is MGHRA and CDR2 YSYEKL. V was pared by 1 base and J by 5 bases, with 4 bases of the junction left unmatched. The CDR3 length is 15 residues. CDR3 amino acids: CASSQVISGGDTQYF. As DNA, the CDR3 is TGCGCCAGCAGCCAAGTAATTAGCGGGGGAGATACGCAGTATTTT.

This rearrangement joins TRBV19 to TRBJ2-3; a weak D match, TRBD1 (5 bases). This CDR3 is 16 amino acids long. V was cut by 5 bases and J by 0 bases, with 15 bases left in between. CDR1 and CDR2 (germline): LNHDA, SQIVND (reference sequence). CDR3 protein: CASSVRQTASTDTQYF. The CDR3 DNA reads as TGTGCCAGTAGTGTACGACAGACGGCGAGCACAGATACGCAGTATTTT.

As regards this clone: One junction end does not reproduce the germline sequence, and a read error may be involved. This sequence joins TRBV28 and TRBJ1-5; TRBD1 agrees at 9 bases. Germline-derived CDR1 and CDR2 are MDHEN and SYDVKM. The CDR3 is 13 amino acids. This CDR3 is CASSFSRDRVWDF. For the CDR3, the DNA is TGTGCCAGCAGTTTCAGCCGGGACAGGGTCTGGGATTTT. Based on the CDR3 plus reference TRBV28 and TRBJ1-5, the full variable domain is DVKVTQSSRYLVKRTGEKVFLECVQDMDHENMFWYRQDPGLGLRLIYFSYDVKMKEKGDIPEGYSVSREKKERFSLILESASTNQTSMYLCASSFSRDRVWDFGDGTRLSIL.

The chain has TRBV5-1 and TRBJ2-3; D unresolved. This CDR3 has 13 residues. Germline V lookup: CDR1 SGHRS, CDR2 YFSETQ. The V and J ends lost 0 bases and 6 bases respectively, with 8 bases between them. CDR3 bases: TGCGCCAGCAGCTTGGGGGCGGTGGATACGCAGTATTTT. Amino acids: CASSLGAVDTQYF. Combining the CDR3 with reference TRBV5-1 and TRBJ2-3 gives the whole variable domain KAGVTQTPRYLIKTRGQQVTLSCSPISGHRSVSWYQQTPGQGLQFLFEYFSETQRNKGNFPGRFSGRQFSNSRSEMNVSTLELGDSALYLCASSLGAVDTQYFGPGTRLTVL.

This clone was seen only a few times. The rearrangement links TRBV5-6 to TRBJ1-5; D remains ambiguous. This CDR3 is built from 14 residues. Germline CDR1 SGHDT, CDR2 YYEEEE. V lost 3 bases and J 3 bases, leaving 10 bases between the germline ends. CDR3 sequence: CASSSTVFNQPQHF. CDR3 in DNA: TGTGCCAGCAGCTCAACAGTATTCAATCAGCCCCAGCATTTT.

The V gene is TRBV7-8, the J gene TRBJ2-3; possible D gene TRBD2, 7 bases. This CDR3 is built from 15 residues. Germline-derived CDR1 and CDR2 are SGHVS and FQNEAQ. Trimming cost V 5 bases and J 0 bases, with 12 bases left between them. The CDR3 bases are TGTGCCAGCAGCAGAGCGGGACAAAGCACAGATACGCAGTATTTT. Encoded protein: CASSRAGQSTDTQYF.

This clone was seen a single time. The chain has TRBV28 and TRBJ2-1; no clear D. The CDR3 length is 12 residues. The V end lost 2 bases, the J end lost 8 bases, and 7 bases lay between the germline ends. CDR1 MDHEN and CDR2 SYDVKM come from the germline V gene. The CDR3 loop reads CASSLTIYEQFF. CDR3 coding DNA: TGTGCCAGCAGTTTAACGATCTATGAGCAGTTCTTC.

CDR3: CASSQKAGGPRETQYF. The CDR3 region has the DNA TGCGCCAGCAGCCAGAAGGCGGGGGGGCCCCGGGAGACCCAGTACTTC. The chain joins TRBV4-1 to TRBJ2-5, with 9 bases aligning to TRBD2. This CDR3 contains 16 residues. Germline loops: CDR1 MGHRA, CDR2 YSYEKL. Trimming cost V 3 bases and J 5 bases; bases outside gene matches: 10.

The CDR3 sequence: CASIPFGDRGPDTQYF. CDR3 in DNA: TGTGCCAGCATACCATTCGGGGACAGGGGGCCAGATACGCAGTATTTT. This chain uses TRBV5-4 with TRBJ2-3, with 12 positions matching TRBD1. From germline, CDR1 is SGHNT and CDR2 YYREEE (reference sequence). With V trimmed by 6 bases and J by 4 bases, 9 bases remained unmatched. The length of the CDR3 is 16 residues. The full variable domain, completed using reference TRBV5-4 and TRBJ2-3, is ETGVTQSPTHLIKTRGQQVTLRCSSQSGHNTVSWYQQALGQGPQFIFQYYREEENGRGNFPPRFSGLQFPNYSSELNVNALELDDSALYLCASIPFGDRGPDTQYFGPGTRLTVL.

The chain carries TRBV7-2 and TRBJ2-7; the D gene is possibly TRBD2 (5 bases). The CDR3 has 14 amino acids. The ends were cut back, 1 base at V and 3 bases at J, with 10 bases in the middle. Germline V gene sequence: CDR1 SGHTA, CDR2 FQGNSA. The CDR3 is CASSLDLADYEQYF. In DNA form, the CDR3 reads TGTGCCAGCAGCTTAGACCTAGCTGACTACGAGCAGTACTTC.

V and J are TRBV28 and TRBJ1-4; 10 positions match TRBD1. The CDR3 is made up of 18 amino acids. CDR1 MDHEN and CDR2 SYDVKM come from the germline V gene. V trimming: 4 bases; J trimming: 1 base; junction bases outside the gene matches: 9. DNA for the CDR3: TGTGCCAGCAGTTCCGCAGACAGGGGGCAAATAACTAATGAAAAACTGTTTTTT. Its translation: CASSSADRGQITNEKLFF. Full variable domain (remainder filled in from reference TRBV28 and TRBJ1-4): DVKVTQSSRYLVKRTGEKVFLECVQDMDHENMFWYRQDPGLGLRLIYFSYDVKMKEKGDIPEGYSVSREKKERFSLILESASTNQTSMYLCASSSADRGQITNEKLFFGSGTQLSVL.

The rearrangement links TRBV4-3 to TRBJ1-2, with TRBD1 as a possible D gene (6 bases). The CDR3 covers 18 residues. The V end was cut by 1 base, the J end by 5 bases, with 23 bases between. The germline V gene has CDR1 LGHNA and CDR2 YSLEER. This chain's CDR3 is CASSQAFAGDRGGYGYTF. CDR3 DNA: TGCGCCAGCAGCCAAGCTTTCGCAGGGGATCGTGGCGGATATGGCTACACCTTC.

This chain connects TRBV9 to TRBJ1-4, with D possibly being TRBD1 (5 bases). Looked up from germline, CDR1 is SGDLS and CDR2 is YYNGEE. The CDR3 length is 15 residues. The V and J ends lost 3 bases and 1 base respectively, with 10 bases between them. The CDR3 DNA reads as TGTGCCAGCAGCGCCGAAGGGGTAACTAATGAAAAACTGTTTTTT. This codes for CASSAEGVTNEKLFF. The full variable domain, rest sourced from reference TRBV9 and TRBJ1-4, is DSGVTQTPKHLITATGQRVTLRCSPRSGDLSVYWYQQSLDQGLQFLIQYYNGEERAKGNILERFSAQQFPDLHSELNLSSLELGDSALYFCASSAEGVTNEKLFFGSGTQLSVL.

The CDR3 nucleotides read TGTGCCAGCAGCCTTACAGGGGTTAATTCACCCCTCCACTTT. Its translation: CASSLTGVNSPLHF. The chain joins TRBV7-3 to TRBJ1-6, with 7 nucleotides matching TRBD1. Germline V gives CDR1 SGHTA, CDR2 FQGTGA. The CDR3 has 14 amino acids. The J segment lost 6 bases and the V segment lost 5 bases, leaving 4 bases of the junction unmatched.

The V and J genes are TRBV5-1 and TRBJ1-1, with 10 positions matching TRBD1. Germline CDR1 is SGHRS and CDR2 is YFSETQ. The junction had 6 bases not matched to a gene; V was cut back by 0 bases and J by 4 bases. The CDR3 is 16 amino acids. In DNA, the CDR3 is TGCGCCAGCAGCTTGGGACAGGGGGCGGTTGGCACTGAAGCTTTCTTT. It specifies CASSLGQGAVGTEAFF.

The chain couples TRBV7-3 to TRBJ1-4, with a tentative D call TRBD1 (5 bases). The V end lost 1 base, the J end lost 7 bases, and 19 bases lay between the germline ends. Germline V lookup: CDR1 SGHTA, CDR2 FQGTGA. The CDR3 contains 17 residues. The CDR3 is CASSLIGETEKTEKLFF. The CDR3 bases are TGTGCCAGCAGCTTAATTGGAGAGACAGAGAAGACTGAAAAACTGTTTTTT.